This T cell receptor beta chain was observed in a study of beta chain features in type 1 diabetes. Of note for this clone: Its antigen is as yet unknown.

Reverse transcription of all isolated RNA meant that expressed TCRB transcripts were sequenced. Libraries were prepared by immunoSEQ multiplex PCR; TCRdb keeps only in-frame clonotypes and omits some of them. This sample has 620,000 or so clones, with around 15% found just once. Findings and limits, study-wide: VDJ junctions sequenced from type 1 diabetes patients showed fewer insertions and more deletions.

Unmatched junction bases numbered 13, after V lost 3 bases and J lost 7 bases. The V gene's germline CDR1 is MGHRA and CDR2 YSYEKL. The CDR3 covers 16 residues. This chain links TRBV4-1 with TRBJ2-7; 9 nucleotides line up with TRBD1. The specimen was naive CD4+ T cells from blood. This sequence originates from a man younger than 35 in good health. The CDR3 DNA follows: TGCGCCAGCAGCCAGCTAGGACAGGGGACCTCTCGGGAGCAGTACTTC. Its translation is CASSQLGQGTSREQYF.